The rows below give T cell receptor beta chains drawn from one sample of a study of cytomegalovirus exposure and HLA in healthy donors. Profiled with immunoSEQ multiplex PCR; TCRdb holds only in-frame clones, not every one. The data hold fewer than 200,000 clones, with around 80% observed a single time. Sequenced: PBMCs. The receptors were gathered from a man aged 40-50 years in good health and CMV-seronegative. The CDR3 runs from the conserved cysteine through the conserved F or W. D genes are given only for firm matches. Clone size is stated in some rows and not others, as once, few, many or a class when expanded.

d_call | j_call | v_call | cdr3_length | clone_size | cdr3_aa | cdr3_nt
. | TRBJ1-1 | TRBV6-1 | 17 | . | CASSGGGIRTANMEAFF | TGTGCCAGCAGTGGGGGGGGGATCCGGACGGCGAACATGGAAGCTTTCTTT
. | TRBJ2-6 | TRBV4-3 | 15 | . | CASSQGRAGANVLTF | TGCGCCAGCAGCCAAGGCCGGGCTGGGGCCAACGTCCTGACTTTC
TRBD2 | TRBJ2-5 | TRBV18 | 14 | few | CASSLTSRSETQYF | TGTGCCAGCTCATTGACTAGCCGATCAGAGACCCAGTACTTC
. | TRBJ1-6 | TRBV9 | 14 | . | CASSQRHQYSPLHF | TGTGCCAGCAGCCAACGACACCAGTATTCACCCCTCCACTTT
. | TRBJ2-5 | TRBV7-9 | 13 | . | CASSWEDERTQYF | TGTGCCAGCAGCTGGGAGGACGAGCGGACCCAGTACTTC
TRBD1 | TRBJ2-5 | TRBV5-1 | 15 | . | CASSLATGPQETQYF | TGCGCCAGCAGCTTAGCGACAGGGCCCCAAGAGACCCAGTACTTC
. | TRBJ2-7 | TRBV28 | 12 | . | CASSLLGGEQYF | TGTGCCAGCAGTTTATTGGGGGGCGAGCAGTACTTC
TRBD2 | TRBJ2-2 | TRBV7-8 | 18 | once | CASSSLIGLAGEDGELFF | TGTGCCAGCAGCTCGCTTATTGGCCTAGCGGGAGAAGACGGGGAGCTGTTTTTT
. | TRBJ2-7 | TRBV11-3 | 13 | . | CASSLPISYEQYF | TGTGCCAGCAGCTTACCCATCTCCTACGAGCAGTACTTC
. | TRBJ1-1 | TRBV7-2 | 13 | . | CASSSRERAEAFF | TGTGCCAGCAGCTCCCGTGAGCGCGCGGAAGCTTTCTTT
. | TRBJ1-6 | TRBV30 | 13 | . | CAWSVSYSGALHF | TGTGCCTGGAGTGTTAGTTACAGCGGGGCCCTCCACTTT
. | TRBJ1-2 | TRBV15 | 14 | . | CATSTRQQGYGYTF | TGTGCCACCAGCACCAGGCAACAGGGTTATGGCTACACCTTC
. | TRBJ2-7 | TRBV7-2 | 14 | . | CASSQDSTYYEQYF | TGTGCCAGCAGCCAGGACAGCACCTACTACGAGCAGTACTTC
TRBD2 | TRBJ2-3 | TRBV30 | 16 | few | CAWTTGLAGVLDTQYF | TGTGCCTGGACTACCGGACTAGCGGGAGTATTGGATACGCAGTATTTT
. | TRBJ1-4 | TRBV5-1 | 14 | few | CASSLQGPNEKLFF | TGCGCCAGCAGCCTCCAGGGGCCTAATGAAAAACTGTTTTTT
. | TRBJ2-3 | TRBV6-6 | 13 | . | CASRRVRADTQYF | TGTGCCAGCAGGAGGGTTCGTGCAGATACGCAGTATTTT
. | TRBJ2-3 | TRBV7-2 | 17 | . | CASSLALWGERTDTQYF | TGTGCCAGCAGCTTAGCGTTATGGGGAGAGAGAACAGATACGCAGTATTTT
. | TRBJ1-2 | TRBV27 | 13 | . | CASSPNRLYGYTF | TGTGCCAGCAGTCCCAACAGGTTATATGGCTACACCTTC
. | TRBJ2-7 | TRBV7-6 | 13 | . | CASSLAQGSEQYF | TGTGCCAGCAGCTTAGCTCAGGGTAGCGAGCAGTACTTC
. | TRBJ2-7 | TRBV5-5 | 13 | . | CASTLRGSYEQYF | TGTGCCAGTACTTTAAGGGGGAGCTACGAGCAGTACTTC
. | TRBJ2-3 | TRBV27 | 14 | . | CASSSRGLTDTQYF | TGTGCCAGCAGTTCAAGGGGTCTAACAGATACGCAGTATTTT
TRBD1 | TRBJ1-4 | TRBV5-1 | 15 | . | CASSFDRGGNEKLFF | TGCGCCAGCAGCTTTGACAGGGGGGGGAATGAAAAACTGTTTTTT
TRBD2 | TRBJ2-1 | TRBV4-3 | 16 | . | CASSLKTLAGENEQFF | TGCGCCAGCAGCCTGAAGACACTAGCGGGAGAAAATGAGCAGTTCTTC
TRBD1 | TRBJ1-3 | TRBV5-6 | 17 | once | CASSLTRDRGQGNTIYF | TGTGCCAGCAGCTTGACCCGGGACAGGGGGCAAGGAAACACCATATATTTT
. | TRBJ1-5 | TRBV7-2 | 15 | . | CASSEGRAQNQPQHF | TGTGCCAGCAGCGAAGGGAGGGCACAGAATCAGCCCCAGCATTTT
. | TRBJ2-3 | TRBV30 | 13 | . | CAWNFRGTDTQYF | TGTGCCTGGAACTTCCGGGGCACAGATACGCAGTATTTT
TRBD2 | TRBJ2-1 | TRBV29-1 | 15 | . | CSVSGARSSYNEQFF | TGCAGCGTAAGCGGGGCCAGAAGCTCCTACAATGAGCAGTTCTTC
. | TRBJ1-2 | TRBV7-8 | 13 | . | CASSGRRDYGYTF | TGTGCCAGCAGCGGGCGGCGGGACTATGGCTACACCTTC
TRBD1 | TRBJ2-2 | TRBV5-1 | 15 | . | CASSSSGQGAGELFF | TGCGCCAGCAGCTCGTCGGGACAGGGGGCCGGGGAGCTGTTTTTT
. | TRBJ1-2 | TRBV21-1 | 14 | . | CAGGVRGRSHGYTF | TGTGCCGGGGGGGTCAGGGGGCGCAGTCATGGCTACACCTTC
TRBD2 | TRBJ2-1 | TRBV4-3 | 16 | . | CASSPNGGSSYNEQFF | TGCGCCAGCAGTCCGAACGGGGGGAGCTCCTACAATGAGCAGTTCTTC
. | TRBJ1-1 | TRBV4-3 | 17 | . | CASSQELPGEGYTEAFF | TGCGCCAGCAGCCAAGAGCTACCGGGGGAGGGGTACACTGAAGCTTTCTTT
. | TRBJ1-2 | TRBV27 | 14 | . | CASAPTRDSYGYTF | TGTGCCAGCGCCCCGACGAGGGACTCCTATGGCTACACCTTC
TRBD2 | TRBJ2-3 | TRBV5-6 | 16 | . | CASSSSTSGGSDTQYF | TGTGCCAGCAGCTCGTCGACTAGCGGGGGATCAGATACGCAGTATTTT
. | TRBJ1-2 | TRBV4-1 | 15 | . | CASSQAGPSNYGYTF | TGCGCCAGCAGCCAGGCGGGGCCCTCTAACTATGGCTACACCTTC
TRBD1 | TRBJ2-2 | TRBV9 | 16 | few | CASSLTGGADTGELFF | TGTGCCAGCAGCCTGACAGGGGGCGCGGACACCGGGGAGCTGTTTTTT
. | TRBJ2-7 | TRBV6-6 | 15 | once | CASSYSQGIYERQYF | TGTGCCAGCAGTTACTCCCAGGGTATATACGAGCGGCAGTACTTC
. | TRBJ2-2 | TRBV2 | 14 | . | CASSIQENTGELFF | TGTGCCAGCAGTATACAGGAGAACACCGGGGAGCTGTTTTTT
. | TRBJ2-1 | TRBV5-4 | 12 | . | CASSILVNEQFF | TGTGCCAGCAGCATTCTAGTTAATGAGCAGTTCTTC
. | TRBJ2-5 | TRBV7-8 | 13 | . | CASSLAQKGEQYF | TGTGCCAGCAGCTTAGCGCAGAAGGGGGAGCAGTACTTC
. | TRBJ1-1 | TRBV6-5 | 14 | . | CASSQGQRNTEAFF | TGTGCCAGCAGCCAGGGGCAGAGGAACACTGAAGCTTTCTTT
. | TRBJ2-2 | TRBV9 | 14 | . | CASSSGGSTGELFF | TGTGCCAGCAGCTCGGGGGGCAGCACCGGGGAGCTGTTTTTT
TRBD1 | TRBJ1-2 | TRBV12-5 | 16 | . | CASGLAGTGWLGGYTF | TGTGCTAGTGGTTTGGCAGGGACAGGGTGGTTGGGTGGCTACACCTTC
. | TRBJ2-5 | TRBV11-1 | 16 | . | CASSSPLARVEETQYF | TGTGCCAGCAGCTCCCCACTAGCTAGGGTGGAAGAGACCCAGTACTTC
. | TRBJ2-1 | TRBV27 | 16 | . | CASSLSAGAAYNEQFF | TGTGCCAGCAGTTTGTCGGCAGGGGCCGCCTACAATGAGCAGTTCTTC
. | TRBJ2-3 | TRBV15 | 15 | few | CATSSSGGLWGTQYF | TGTGCCACCAGCTCGTCGGGGGGCCTCTGGGGTACGCAGTATTTT
TRBD1 | TRBJ2-7 | TRBV7-6 | 16 | once | CASSLGTGARSYEQYF | TGTGCCAGCAGCTTAGGGACAGGCGCGAGGTCCTACGAGCAGTACTTC
. | TRBJ1-4 | TRBV7-9 | 15 | once | CASSPTPSTNEKLFF | TGTGCCAGCAGCCCCACACCGTCAACTAATGAAAAACTGTTTTTT
. | TRBJ1-5 | TRBV6-1 | 15 | . | CASSEMGGAGQPQHF | TGTGCCAGCAGTGAAATGGGGGGGGCAGGTCAGCCCCAGCATTTT
TRBD1 | TRBJ2-7 | TRBV5-1 | 13 | . | CASSSTGAYEQYF | TGCGCCAGCAGCTCGACAGGGGCCTACGAGCAGTACTTC
TRBD2 | TRBJ2-7 | TRBV29-1 | 16 | . | CSVEDRKASGSSEQYF | TGCAGCGTTGAAGATCGAAAGGCTAGCGGGAGCTCCGAGCAGTACTTC
. | TRBJ2-7 | TRBV19 | 13 | . | CASSPRSFYEQYF | TGTGCCAGTTCCCCGCGGAGTTTCTACGAGCAGTACTTC
. | TRBJ1-3 | TRBV28 | 16 | . | CASGPGGLYSGNTIYF | TGTGCCAGCGGCCCCGGAGGGTTGTATTCTGGAAACACCATATATTTT